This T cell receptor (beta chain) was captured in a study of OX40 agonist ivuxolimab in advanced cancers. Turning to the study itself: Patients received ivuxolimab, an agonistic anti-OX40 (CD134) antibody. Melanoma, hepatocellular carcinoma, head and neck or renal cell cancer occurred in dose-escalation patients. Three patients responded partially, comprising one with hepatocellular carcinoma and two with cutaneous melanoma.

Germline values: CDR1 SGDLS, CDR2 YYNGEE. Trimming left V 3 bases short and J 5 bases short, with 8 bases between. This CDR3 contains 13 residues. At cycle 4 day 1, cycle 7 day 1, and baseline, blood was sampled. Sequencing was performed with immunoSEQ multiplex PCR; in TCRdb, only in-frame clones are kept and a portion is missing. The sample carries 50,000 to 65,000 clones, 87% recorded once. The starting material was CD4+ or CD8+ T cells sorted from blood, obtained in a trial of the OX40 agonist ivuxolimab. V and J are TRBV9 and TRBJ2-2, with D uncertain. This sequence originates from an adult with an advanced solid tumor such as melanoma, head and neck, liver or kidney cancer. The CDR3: CASSGSRTGELFF. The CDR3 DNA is TGTGCCAGCAGCGGCTCTAGGACCGGGGAGCTGTTTTTT. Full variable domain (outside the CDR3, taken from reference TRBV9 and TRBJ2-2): DSGVTQTPKHLITATGQRVTLRCSPRSGDLSVYWYQQSLDQGLQFLIQYYNGEERAKGNILERFSAQQFPDLHSELNLSSLELGDSALYFCASSGSRTGELFFGEGSRLTVL.